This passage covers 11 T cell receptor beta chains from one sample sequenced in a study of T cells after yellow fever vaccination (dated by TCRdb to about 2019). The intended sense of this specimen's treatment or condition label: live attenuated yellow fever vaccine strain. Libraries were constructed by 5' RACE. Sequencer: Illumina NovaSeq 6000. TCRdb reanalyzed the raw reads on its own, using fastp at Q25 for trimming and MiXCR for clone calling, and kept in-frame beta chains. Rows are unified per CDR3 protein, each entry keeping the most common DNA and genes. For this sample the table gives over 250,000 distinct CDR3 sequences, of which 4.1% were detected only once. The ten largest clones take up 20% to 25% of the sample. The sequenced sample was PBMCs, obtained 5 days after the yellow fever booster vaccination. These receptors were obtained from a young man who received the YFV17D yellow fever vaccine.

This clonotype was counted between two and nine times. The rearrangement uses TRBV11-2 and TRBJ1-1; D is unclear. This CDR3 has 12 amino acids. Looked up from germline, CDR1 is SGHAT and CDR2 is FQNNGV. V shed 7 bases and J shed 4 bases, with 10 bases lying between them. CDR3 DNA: TGTGCCAGCAAGGTCGTGGGCACTGAAGCTTTCTTT. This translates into CASKVVGTEAFF.

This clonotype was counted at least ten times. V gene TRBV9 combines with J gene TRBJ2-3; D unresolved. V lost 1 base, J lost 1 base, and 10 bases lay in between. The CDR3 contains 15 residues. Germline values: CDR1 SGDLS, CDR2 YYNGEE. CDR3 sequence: CASSVQRWGTDTQYF. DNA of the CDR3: TGTGCCAGCAGCGTACAGAGGTGGGGCACAGATACGCAGTATTTT.

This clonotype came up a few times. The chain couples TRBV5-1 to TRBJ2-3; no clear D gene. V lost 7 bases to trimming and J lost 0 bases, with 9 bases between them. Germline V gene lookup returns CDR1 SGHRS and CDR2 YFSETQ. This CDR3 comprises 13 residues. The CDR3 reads CASCGTSTDTQYF. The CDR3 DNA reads TGCGCCAGCTGCGGCACTAGCACAGATACGCAGTATTTT.

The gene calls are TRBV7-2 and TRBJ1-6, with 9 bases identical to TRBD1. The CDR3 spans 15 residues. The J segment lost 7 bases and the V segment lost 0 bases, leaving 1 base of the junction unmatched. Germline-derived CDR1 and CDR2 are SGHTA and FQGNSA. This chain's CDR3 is CASSLATGGNSPLHF. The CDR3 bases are TGTGCCAGCAGCTTAGCGACAGGGGGAAATTCACCCCTCCACTTT.

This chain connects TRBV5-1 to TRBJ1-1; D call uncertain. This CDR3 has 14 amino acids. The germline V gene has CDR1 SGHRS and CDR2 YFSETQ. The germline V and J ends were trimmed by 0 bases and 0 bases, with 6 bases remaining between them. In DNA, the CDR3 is TGCGCCAGCAGCTTGGGCAGTTTGAACACTGAAGCTTTCTTT. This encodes CASSLGSLNTEAFF. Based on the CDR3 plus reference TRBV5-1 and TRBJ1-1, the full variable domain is KAGVTQTPRYLIKTRGQQVTLSCSPISGHRSVSWYQQTPGQGLQFLFEYFSETQRNKGNFPGRFSGRQFSNSRSEMNVSTLELGDSALYLCASSLGSLNTEAFFGQGTRLTVV.

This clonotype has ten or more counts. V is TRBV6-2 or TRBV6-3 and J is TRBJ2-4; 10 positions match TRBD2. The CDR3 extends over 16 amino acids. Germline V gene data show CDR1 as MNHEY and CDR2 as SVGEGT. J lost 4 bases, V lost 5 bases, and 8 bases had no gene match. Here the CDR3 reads CASSPGLAELKNIQYF. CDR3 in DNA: TGTGCCAGCAGTCCCGGACTAGCGGAGTTGAAAAACATTCAGTACTTC.

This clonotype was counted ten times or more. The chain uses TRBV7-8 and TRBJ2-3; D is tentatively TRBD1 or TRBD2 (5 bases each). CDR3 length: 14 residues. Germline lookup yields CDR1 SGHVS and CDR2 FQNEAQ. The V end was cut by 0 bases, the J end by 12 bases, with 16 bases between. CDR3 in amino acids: CASSLAGTERPQYF. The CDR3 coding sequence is TGTGCCAGCAGCTTAGCAGGGACGGAGAGGCCTCAGTATTTT.

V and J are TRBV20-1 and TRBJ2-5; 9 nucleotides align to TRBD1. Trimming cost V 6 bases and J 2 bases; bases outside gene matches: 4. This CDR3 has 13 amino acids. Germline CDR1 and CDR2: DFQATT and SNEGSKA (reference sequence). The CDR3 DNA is TGCAGTGCCCGGGACAGGGCACAAGAGACCCAGTACTTC. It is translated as CSARDRAQETQYF.

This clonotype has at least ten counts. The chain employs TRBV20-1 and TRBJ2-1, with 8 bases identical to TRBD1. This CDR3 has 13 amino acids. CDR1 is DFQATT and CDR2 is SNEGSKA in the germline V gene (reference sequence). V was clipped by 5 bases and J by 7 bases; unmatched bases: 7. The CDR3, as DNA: TGCAGTGCTGGACAGGGTAGAGTGAATGAGCAGTTCTTC. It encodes CSAGQGRVNEQFF.

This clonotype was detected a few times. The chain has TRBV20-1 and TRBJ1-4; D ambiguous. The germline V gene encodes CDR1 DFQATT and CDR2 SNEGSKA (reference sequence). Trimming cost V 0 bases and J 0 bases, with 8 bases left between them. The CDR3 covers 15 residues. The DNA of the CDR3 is TGCAGTGCTAGAGAGAGATTAGCAACTAATGAAAAACTGTTTTTT. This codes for CSARERLATNEKLFF.

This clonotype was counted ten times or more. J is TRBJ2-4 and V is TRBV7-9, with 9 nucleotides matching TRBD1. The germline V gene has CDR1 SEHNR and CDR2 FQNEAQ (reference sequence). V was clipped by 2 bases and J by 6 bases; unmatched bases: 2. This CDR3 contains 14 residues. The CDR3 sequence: CASSLTGGGNIQYF. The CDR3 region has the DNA TGTGCCAGCAGCTTAACAGGGGGCGGAAACATTCAGTACTTC. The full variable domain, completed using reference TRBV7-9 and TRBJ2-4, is DTGVSQNPRHKITKRGQNVTFRCDPISEHNRLYWYRQTLGQGPEFLTYFQNEAQLEKSRLLSDRFSAERPKGSFSTLEIQRTEQGDSAMYLCASSLTGGGNIQYFGAGTRLSVL.